The present TCR beta chain was sequenced within a study of blood T cell repertoires in COVID-19. Across the whole study: From T cells, B-cell-depleted T cells, or PBMCs came the material, which was cDNA or gDNA.

Original data processing: Reference gene primers were amplified, and this amplification served to estimate nucleated cell counts. Sequencing was performed with immunoSEQ multiplex PCR; in TCRdb, only in-frame clones are kept and a portion is missing. V and J calls and clone size are given by that table; D and trimming were obtained from the DNA. The repertoire holds some 130,000 clones, with 75% to 90% as singletons. Germline V gene sequence: CDR1 LGHNT, CDR2 FRNRAP. There are 13 residues in the CDR3. V was shortened by 3 bases and J by 1 base, with 6 bases between the two germline ends. The sample taken for sequencing was peripheral blood. This rearrangement joins TRBV12-5 to TRBJ1-1; D not resolved. This sequence was found in a man aged 45-65 years with active COVID-19. CDR3 in DNA: TGTGCTAGTGGTTTAGGAGAGAACACTGAAGCTTTCTTT. It encodes CASGLGENTEAFF.